This TCR beta chain originates from a study of response to subunit inactivated influenza vaccine (dated by TCRdb to 2017 to 2018). At the level of the whole study: To follow how T cells responded to a trivalent subunit inactivated influenza vaccine, the researchers relied on deep quantitative profiling of the T cell receptor repertoire.

Library generation was performed with RT-PCR. Sequencer: Illumina HiSeq 2500. Clones were called with MiXCR by TCRdb after fastp trimmed the public reads at Q25, and only in-frame beta chains were retained. Entries that share a CDR3 protein sequence are merged under the most common genes and DNA. The sample includes 500,000 or so distinct CDR3 sequences, with 9.5% to 12% observed a single time. Roughly 12% of the sample lies in the top ten. Interpreted using the paper, the time point label stands for: approximately 40 days after influenza vaccine administration. This clonotype came up a few times. There is no known antigen for this receptor. Base qualities are not recorded, but no much larger clone differs from it by a single base. The paper's findings and limits, for the study overall: The authors suggested that each seasonal influenza vaccination may recruit only a limited number of new T cells.

For CDR1 and CDR2, the germline V gene lists SGHTA and FQGNSA. V drops 0 bases and J drops 5 bases, leaving 15 bases in between. Reading from cysteine to phenylalanine, the CDR3 counts 16 amino acids. The CDR3 DNA has 48 bases and is translated from base 1. The material was PBMCs from blood, obtained about 40 days after vaccination. The origin of this receptor is a man in his forties or fifties who received an inactivated influenza vaccine. Donor details come from another sample of the same person, matched by shared clones. The chain employs TRBV7-2 and TRBJ2-3; TRBD1 is possibly the D segment (5 matching bases). This receptor has the CDR3 CASSLASRPQGDTQYF. The sequence in DNA is TGTGCCAGCAGCTTAGCGAGTCGTCCCCAGGGAGATACGCAGTATTTT. Reference TRBV7-2 and TRBJ2-3 genes cover what lies past the CDR3, so the full variable domain is GAGVSQSPSNKVTEKGKDVELRCDPISGHTALYWYRQSLGQGLEFLIYFQGNSAPDKSGLPSDRFSAERTGGSVSTLTIQRTQQEDSAVYLCASSLASRPQGDTQYFGPGTRLTVL.